This TCR beta chain derives from a study of regulatory T cells in long-lasting Graves disease (dated by TCRdb to 2020 to 2023). As for the study more broadly: Patients with newly diagnosed Graves' disease had been on antithyroid drugs for under 3 months. Peripheral blood TCR sequencing and RNA sequencing compared persistent Graves' disease patients with newly diagnosed Graves' disease patients. The study was registered as a clinical trial and conducted in China. A total of 33 samples were covered by TCR sequencing, comprising approximately 13 persistent and 20 newly diagnosed Graves' disease patients.

This clonotype was observed a few times. Its recognized antigen is unknown. Per-nucleotide qualities are absent, and no much larger clonotype sits a single base away. The CDR1 and CDR2 encoded by the germline V gene are MNHEY and SVGAGI. Compared with germline, V lacks 0 bases and J lacks 4 bases; bases without a gene match: 6. The CDR3 measures 17 amino acids from cysteine to phenylalanine. The sequence is cut down to CDR3 DNA, 51 bases in frame from base 1. The intended sense of this specimen's time point label: newly diagnosed GD, antithyroid drugs for less than 3 months. RNA was extracted from PBMCs in TRIzol for both TCR sequencing and RNA sequencing. The diagnosis of Graves' disease followed American Thyroid Association guidelines. Patients for the study were recruited at an endocrinology department in Xi'an, China. Each patient gave about 10 milliliters of peripheral blood, collected in an EDTA anticoagulant tube. Ficoll Paque Plus density gradient separation was used to isolate PBMCs, and no further T cell sorting was done. An Agilent 2100 Bioanalyzer and agarose gel were used to check RNA quality, and a NanoDrop 2000 was used to measure RNA concentration.

What the authors observed across the whole study: Peripheral blood alone was examined, since thyroid tissue, which constituted the primary lesion, could not be accessed. Only the TCR beta chain was sequenced and analyzed. Lower TCR Shannon entropy and fewer highly expanded clones were observed in persistent Graves' disease patients than in newly diagnosed patients, which suggested clonal expansion. The authors noted that the small sample size was a limitation that may lower accuracy. TRBV28, TRBJ1-2 and TRBJ2-5 were preferentially used in persistent disease, while TRBV20-1 and TRBJ2-1 were favored in newly diagnosed disease. More public clonotypes were shared among persistent patients (under 3,000) than among newly diagnosed patients (just under 1,000).

The method was multiplex PCR. Sequenced using an Illumina HiSeq 4000. iRepertoire HTBI primers and Arm-PCR amplification of CDR3 regions were used to construct TCR beta libraries. Gel purification was performed on PCR products prior to sequencing. In the source study's methods: Gene usage analysis of CDR3 amino acid clonotypes relied on the approximately 60 TRBV and 15 or so TRBJ segments identified across samples. COPE and FqMerger were used to merge filtered high-quality paired reads into contigs. BLAST was used to align contigs to the IMGT TRBV, TRBD and TRBJ reference genes, and CDR3 was defined following IMGT. Any clonotype with a frequency above 0.1% was classified as a highly expanded clone. Shannon entropy served as the measure of repertoire diversity, while the Gini coefficient captured V-J evenness. A clonotype was considered public if more than one individual shared it. Clones were called with MiXCR by TCRdb after fastp trimmed the public reads at Q25, and only in-frame beta chains were retained. Rows with a matching CDR3 protein are joined into one entry that keeps the most common DNA and genes. The V and J calls were determined by TCRdb, not by the authors. The sample table lists about 530,000 distinct CDR3 sequences, about 16% of them with a count of one. Of the sample, around 25% is held by the ten largest clones.

This same sample was also taken into another study, of T cells in Graves' hyperthyroidism and ophthalmopathy. Per the second study: Graves' hyperthyroidism was defined as stable when no progression to ophthalmopathy occurred over 18 months of follow-up. The hyperthyroidism patients were between 18 and 65 years old and newly diagnosed, with a disease duration of less than 2 months. Exclusion was applied to patients with uncontrolled infections, other autoimmune diseases, pregnancy or lactation. Diagnoses were based on clinical symptoms, serum thyroxine and TRAb, thyroid ultrasound and orbital computed tomography. The first round of RT-PCR for the TCR CDR3 was performed with the HTBI primer set and the Qiagen OneStep RT-PCR kit. Blood samples also contained most of the expanded thyroid clonotypes (frequency above 0.001), which suggests that blood repertoires may reflect thyroid immune responses. In cross-validation, a model built on a 13 V-J signature told ophthalmopathy apart from stable hyperthyroidism with roughly 87% sensitivity and around 84% specificity, and in testing the same model reached 80%/75%. In validation, progression to ophthalmopathy was predicted by the model with 70.59% sensitivity and just over 72% specificity, a median of 6.5 months before onset. A discovery cohort of approximately 97 patients, fewer than 50 with Graves' ophthalmopathy and 57 with stable Graves' hyperthyroidism, was used to find distinguishing TCR V-J signatures. An independent validation cohort of 18 to 20 hyperthyroidism patients and 15 or so patients who later progressed to ophthalmopathy tested prospective prediction of ophthalmopathy. For training and testing, the roughly 97 patients in the discovery cohort were randomly divided in a 7:3 ratio. In addition, the study compared T-cell repertoires in thyroid tissue and in blood from over 5 Graves' hyperthyroidism patients. After blood sampling, hyperthyroidism patients were treated with methimazole at a starting dose of 30 mg daily, and ophthalmopathy patients were treated with high-dose intravenous methylprednisolone. Libraries were constructed in a second round of multiplex PCR, after which size selection and purification were performed. Paired-end sequencing of the libraries was performed with 100 bp reads on an Illumina HiSeq2000. SOAPnuke was used to process the raw data, removing reads that contained adapters or uncalled bases, had a mean Phred below 15, or lacked an exact match to the constant primer or identifier. High-quality paired reads were merged using COPE v1.2.5, and each unique nucleotide sequence was defined as a clonotype. Clonotypes were aligned to IMGT TRBV, TRBD and TRBJ reference segments using MiTCR v1.1. Analysis was restricted to V-J combinations with a frequency above 0.0001, which covered 98% to 99.2% of repertoires. The TCS score was defined as the ratio of F50 (clonal expansion) to E x V (chaos), calculated using BLOSUM62-based TCRdist between CDR3 peptides within each V-J. Welch's t-statistics and random forest reduced 514 V-J features to some 14, which were used in a naive Bayes classifier (R e1071). Sample size was not statistically predetermined, and investigators were not blinded to group allocation. The paper describes TCR Vbeta CDR3 sequencing of 120 to 150 peripheral blood samples, made up of 43 ophthalmopathy patients, roughly 72 hyperthyroidism patients and 17 progressor patients.

The sequence joins TRBV6-5 to TRBJ2-2, and 9 junction bases match TRBD2. This sample comprised peripheral blood mononuclear cells (PBMCs), obtained at new diagnosis, from a patient treated with antithyroid drugs. The TCR was taken from a woman aged 40 to 65 with Graves disease. Donor details come from another sample of the same person, matched by shared clones. Read as DNA, the sequence is TGTGCCAGCAGTTACTCGAGACTAGCGGCGGGCACCGGGGAGCTGTTTTTT. It codes for CASSYSRLAAGTGELFF.